This T cell receptor (beta chain) was profiled in a study of naive and memory T cell subsets. Study-level findings and limits: A few larger clonotypes appeared in naive repertoires, especially CD8, possibly memory cells re-expressing CD45RA.

The beta constant-region primer was an equimolar mix of two oligonucleotides covering TRBC1 and TRBC2. An oligonucleotide with the SP2 primer and a 12-nucleotide UMI was ligated to the cDNA 3' end. MiXCR, applied by TCRdb to the UMI-ligation and nested PCR reads, yields one record per CDR3 protein. The sample records some 150,000 distinct CDR3 sequences, about 17% being singletons. Germline V gene data show CDR1 as SQVTM and CDR2 as ANQGSEA. The CDR3 consists of 15 residues. V lost 2 bases, J lost 5 bases, and 18 bases lay in between. This clonotype was recorded a few times. The target antigen is unknown.

Sequencing was performed on naive CD4+ T cells from blood. This rearrangement joins TRBV29-1 to TRBJ1-1; D possibly corresponds to TRBD1 (6 bases). The receptor was derived from a human donor in good health. CDR3 in DNA: TGCAGCGTTGAAACGACAGGCCCAAAAGGGACTGAAGCTTTCTTT. This gives the protein CSVETTGPKGTEAFF.